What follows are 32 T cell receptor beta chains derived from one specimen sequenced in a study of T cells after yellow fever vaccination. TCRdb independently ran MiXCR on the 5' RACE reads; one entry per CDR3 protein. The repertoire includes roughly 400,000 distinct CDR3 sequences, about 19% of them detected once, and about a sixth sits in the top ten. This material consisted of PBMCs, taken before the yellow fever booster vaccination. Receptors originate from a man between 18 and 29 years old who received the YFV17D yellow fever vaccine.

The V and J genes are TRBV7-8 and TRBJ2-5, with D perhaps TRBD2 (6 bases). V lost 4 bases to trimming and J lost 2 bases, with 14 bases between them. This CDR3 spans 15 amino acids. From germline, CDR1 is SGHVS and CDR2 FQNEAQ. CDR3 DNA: TGTGCCAGCAGCTCACAGGAGGAGGGTCAAGAGACCCAGTACTTC. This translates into CASSSQEEGQETQYF. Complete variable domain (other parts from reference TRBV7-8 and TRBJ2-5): GAGVSQSPRYKVAKRGQDVALRCDPISGHVSLFWYQQALGQGPEFLTYFQNEAQLDKSGLPSDRFFAERPEGSVSTLKIQRTQQEDSAVYLCASSSQEEGQETQYFGPGTRLLVL.

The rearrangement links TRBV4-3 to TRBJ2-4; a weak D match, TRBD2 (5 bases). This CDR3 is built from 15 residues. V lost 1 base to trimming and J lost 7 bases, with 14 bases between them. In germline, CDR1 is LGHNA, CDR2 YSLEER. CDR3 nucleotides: TGCGCCAGCAGCCAAGTTCCCCATCGGGGTAACATTCAGTACTTC. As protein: CASSQVPHRGNIQYF.

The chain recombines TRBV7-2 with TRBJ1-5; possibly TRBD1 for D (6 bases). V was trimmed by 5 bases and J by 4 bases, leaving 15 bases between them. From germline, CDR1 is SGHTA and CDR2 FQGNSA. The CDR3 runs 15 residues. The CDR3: CASSPRGVANQPQHF. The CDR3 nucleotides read TGTGCCAGCAGCCCCAGGGGTGTCGCAAATCAGCCCCAGCATTTT.

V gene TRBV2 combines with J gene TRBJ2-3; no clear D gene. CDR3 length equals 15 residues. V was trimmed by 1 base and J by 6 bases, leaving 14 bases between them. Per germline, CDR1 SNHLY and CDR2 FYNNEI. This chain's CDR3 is CASSEGRRSDDTQYF. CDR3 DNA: TGTGCCAGCAGTGAAGGCCGGCGGTCAGACGATACGCAGTATTTT.

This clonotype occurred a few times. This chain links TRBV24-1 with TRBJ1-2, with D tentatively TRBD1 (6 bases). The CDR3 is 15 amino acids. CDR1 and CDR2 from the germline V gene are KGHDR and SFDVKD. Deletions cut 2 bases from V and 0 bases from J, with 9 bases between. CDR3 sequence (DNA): TGTGCCACCAGTGATTCCGGGACATCTAACTATGGCTACACCTTC. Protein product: CATSDSGTSNYGYTF.

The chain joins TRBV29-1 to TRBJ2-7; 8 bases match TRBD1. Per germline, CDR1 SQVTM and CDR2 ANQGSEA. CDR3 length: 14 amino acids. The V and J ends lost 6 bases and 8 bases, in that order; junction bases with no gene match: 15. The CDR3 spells CSVSDRETFRKQYF. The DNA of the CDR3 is TGCAGCGTCTCGGACAGGGAAACTTTCCGAAAGCAGTACTTC.

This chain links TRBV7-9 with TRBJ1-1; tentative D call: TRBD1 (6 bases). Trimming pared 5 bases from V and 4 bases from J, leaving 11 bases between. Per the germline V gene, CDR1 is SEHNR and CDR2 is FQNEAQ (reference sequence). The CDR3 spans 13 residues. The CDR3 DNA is TGTGCCAGCAGCCAGGGACAAGTCACTGAAGCTTTCTTT. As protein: CASSQGQVTEAFF.

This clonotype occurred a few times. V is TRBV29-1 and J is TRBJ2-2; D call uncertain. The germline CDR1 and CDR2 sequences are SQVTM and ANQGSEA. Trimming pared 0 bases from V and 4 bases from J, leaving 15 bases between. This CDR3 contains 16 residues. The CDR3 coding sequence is TGCAGCGTTGAAGATCCAGAGGCACGGACCACCGGGGAGCTGTTTTTT. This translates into CSVEDPEARTTGELFF.

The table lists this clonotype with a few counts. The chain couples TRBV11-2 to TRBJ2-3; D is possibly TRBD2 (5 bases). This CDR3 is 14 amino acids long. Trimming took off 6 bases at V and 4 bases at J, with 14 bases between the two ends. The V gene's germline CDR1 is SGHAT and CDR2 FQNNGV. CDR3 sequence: CASSYAGRPDTQYF. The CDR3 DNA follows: TGTGCCAGCAGTTACGCGGGCCGACCAGATACGCAGTATTTT.

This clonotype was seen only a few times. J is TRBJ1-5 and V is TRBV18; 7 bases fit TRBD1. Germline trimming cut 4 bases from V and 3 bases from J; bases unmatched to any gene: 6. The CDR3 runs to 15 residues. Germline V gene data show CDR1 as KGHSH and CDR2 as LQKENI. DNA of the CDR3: TGTGCCAGCTCACAGGGGGCGGGATCCAATCAGCCCCAGCATTTT. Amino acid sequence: CASSQGAGSNQPQHF.

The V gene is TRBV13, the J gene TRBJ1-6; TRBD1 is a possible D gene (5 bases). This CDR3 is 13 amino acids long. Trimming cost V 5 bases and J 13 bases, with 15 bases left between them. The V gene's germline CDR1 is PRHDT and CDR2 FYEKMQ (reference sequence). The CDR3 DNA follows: TGTGCCAGCAGCCAAGCCCGGGGGGGGCCCCTCCACTTT. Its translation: CASSQARGGPLHF.

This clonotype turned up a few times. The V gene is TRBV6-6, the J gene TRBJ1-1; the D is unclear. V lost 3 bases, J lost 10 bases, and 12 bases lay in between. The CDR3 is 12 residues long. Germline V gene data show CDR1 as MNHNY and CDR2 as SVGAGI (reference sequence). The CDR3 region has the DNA TGTGCCAGCAGTTATAGCAGCCAGGCAGCTTTCTTT. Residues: CASSYSSQAAFF.

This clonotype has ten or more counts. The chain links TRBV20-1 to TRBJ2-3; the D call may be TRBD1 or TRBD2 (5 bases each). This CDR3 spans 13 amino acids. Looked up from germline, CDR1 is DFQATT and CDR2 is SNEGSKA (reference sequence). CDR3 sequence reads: CSGGEPGADTQYF. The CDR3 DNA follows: TGCAGCGGAGGTGAACCTGGGGCGGATACGCAGTATTTT.

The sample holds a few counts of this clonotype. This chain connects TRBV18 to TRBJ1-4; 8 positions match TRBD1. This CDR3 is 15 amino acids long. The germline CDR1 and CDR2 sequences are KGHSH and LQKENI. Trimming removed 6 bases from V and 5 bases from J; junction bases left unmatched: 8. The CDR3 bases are TGTGCCAGCTCGCGAGGGACAGGCCTCAATGAAAAACTGTTTTTT. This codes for CASSRGTGLNEKLFF.

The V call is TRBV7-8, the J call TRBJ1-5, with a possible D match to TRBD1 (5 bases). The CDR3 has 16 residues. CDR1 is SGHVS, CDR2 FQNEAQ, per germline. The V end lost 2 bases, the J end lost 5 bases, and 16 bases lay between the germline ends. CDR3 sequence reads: CASSLKWGRDDQPQHF. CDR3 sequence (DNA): TGTGCCAGCAGCTTAAAATGGGGCAGGGATGATCAGCCCCAGCATTTT. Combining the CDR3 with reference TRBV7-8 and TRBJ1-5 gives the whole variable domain GAGVSQSPRYKVAKRGQDVALRCDPISGHVSLFWYQQALGQGPEFLTYFQNEAQLDKSGLPSDRFFAERPEGSVSTLKIQRTQQEDSAVYLCASSLKWGRDDQPQHFGDGTRLSIL.

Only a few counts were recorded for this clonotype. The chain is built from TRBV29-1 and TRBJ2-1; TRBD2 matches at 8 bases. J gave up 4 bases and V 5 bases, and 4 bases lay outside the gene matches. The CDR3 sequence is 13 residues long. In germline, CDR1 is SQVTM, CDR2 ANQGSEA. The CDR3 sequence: CSVRGGIYNEQFF. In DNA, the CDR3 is TGCAGCGTTCGGGGGGGAATTTACAATGAGCAGTTCTTC.

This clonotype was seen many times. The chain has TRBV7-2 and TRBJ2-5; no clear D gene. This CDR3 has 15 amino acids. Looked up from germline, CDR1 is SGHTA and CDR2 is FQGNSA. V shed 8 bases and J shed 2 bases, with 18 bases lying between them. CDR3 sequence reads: CASLDGPYPQETQYF. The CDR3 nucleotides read TGTGCCAGCCTGGACGGCCCCTATCCTCAAGAGACCCAGTACTTC.

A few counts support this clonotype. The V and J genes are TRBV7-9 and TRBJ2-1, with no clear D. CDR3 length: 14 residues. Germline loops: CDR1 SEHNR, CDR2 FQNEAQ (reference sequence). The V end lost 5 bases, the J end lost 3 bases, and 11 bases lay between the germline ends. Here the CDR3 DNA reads TGTGCCAGCAGCCCTTCGTCTCTCTACAATGAGCAGTTCTTC. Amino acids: CASSPSSLYNEQFF.

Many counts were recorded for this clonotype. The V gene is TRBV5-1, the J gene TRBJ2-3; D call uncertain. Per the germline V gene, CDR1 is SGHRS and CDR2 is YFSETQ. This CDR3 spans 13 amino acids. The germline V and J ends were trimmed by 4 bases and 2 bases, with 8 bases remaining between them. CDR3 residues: CASSQGYTDTQYF. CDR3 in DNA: TGCGCCAGCAGCCAAGGGTACACAGATACGCAGTATTTT.

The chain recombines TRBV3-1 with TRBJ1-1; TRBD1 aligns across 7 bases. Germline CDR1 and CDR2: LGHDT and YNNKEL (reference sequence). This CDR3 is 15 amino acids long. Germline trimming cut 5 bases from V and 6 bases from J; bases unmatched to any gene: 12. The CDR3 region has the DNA TGTGCCAGCAGCGATTACCAGGGGGAGCGCCCTGAAGCTTTCTTT. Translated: CASSDYQGERPEAFF. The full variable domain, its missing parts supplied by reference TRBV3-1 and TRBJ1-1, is DTAVSQTPKYLVTQMGNDKSIKCEQNLGHDTMYWYKQDSKKFLKIMFSYNNKELIINETVPNRFSPKSPDKAHLNLHINSLELGDSAVYFCASSDYQGERPEAFFGQGTRLTVV.

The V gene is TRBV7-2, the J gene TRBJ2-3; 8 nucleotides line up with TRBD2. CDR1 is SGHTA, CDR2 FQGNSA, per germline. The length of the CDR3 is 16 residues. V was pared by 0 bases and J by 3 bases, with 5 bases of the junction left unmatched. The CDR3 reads CASSLARGGETDTQYF. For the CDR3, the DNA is TGTGCCAGCAGCTTAGCCCGGGGGGGCGAGACAGATACGCAGTATTTT.

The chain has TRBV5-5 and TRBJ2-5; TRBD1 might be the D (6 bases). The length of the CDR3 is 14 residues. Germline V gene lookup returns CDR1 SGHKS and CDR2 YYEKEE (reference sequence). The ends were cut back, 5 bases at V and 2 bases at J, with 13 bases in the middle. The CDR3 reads CASRPDRRQETQYF. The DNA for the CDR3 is TGTGCCAGCAGACCCGACAGGAGGCAAGAGACCCAGTACTTC.

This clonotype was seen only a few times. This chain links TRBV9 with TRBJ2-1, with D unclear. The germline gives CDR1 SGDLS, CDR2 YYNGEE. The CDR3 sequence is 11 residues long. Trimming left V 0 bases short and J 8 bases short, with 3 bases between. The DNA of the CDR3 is TGTGCCAGCAGCGTAGATGATGAGCAGTTCTTC. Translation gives CASSVDDEQFF.

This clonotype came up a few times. The CDR3 coding sequence is TGTGCCAGCAGCGTGGCCCGGGATCAGCCCCAGCATTTT. Its translation is CASSVARDQPQHF. The rearrangement joins TRBV5-5 to TRBJ1-5; D is unclear. The V end was cut by 4 bases, the J end by 5 bases, with 10 bases between. The CDR3 is 13 residues long. Germline CDR1 and CDR2: SGHKS and YYEKEE (reference sequence). Filled out from reference TRBV5-5 and TRBJ1-5, the complete variable domain reads DAGVTQSPTHLIKTRGQQVTLRCSPISGHKSVSWYQQVLGQGPQFIFQYYEKEERGRGNFPDRFSARQFPNYSSELNVNALLLGDSALYLCASSVARDQPQHFGDGTRLSIL.

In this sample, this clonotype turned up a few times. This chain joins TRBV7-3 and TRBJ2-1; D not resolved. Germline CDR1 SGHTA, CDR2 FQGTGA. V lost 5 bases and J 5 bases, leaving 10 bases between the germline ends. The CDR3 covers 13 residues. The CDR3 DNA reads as TGTGCCAGCAGCCTGCAGTTGGACAATGAGCAGTTCTTC. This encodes CASSLQLDNEQFF.

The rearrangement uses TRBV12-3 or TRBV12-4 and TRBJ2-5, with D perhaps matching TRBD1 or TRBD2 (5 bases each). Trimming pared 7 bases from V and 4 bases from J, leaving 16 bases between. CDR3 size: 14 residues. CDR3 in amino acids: CASTLREGRETQYF. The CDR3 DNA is TGTGCCAGCACCCTCCGAGAGGGGCGAGAGACCCAGTACTTC.

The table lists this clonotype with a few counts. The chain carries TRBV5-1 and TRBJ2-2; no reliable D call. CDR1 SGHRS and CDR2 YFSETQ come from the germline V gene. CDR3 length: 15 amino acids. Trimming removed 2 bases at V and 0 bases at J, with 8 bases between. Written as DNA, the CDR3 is TGCGCCAGCAGCTTAGTGACTGCGAACACCGGGGAGCTGTTTTTT. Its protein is CASSLVTANTGELFF.

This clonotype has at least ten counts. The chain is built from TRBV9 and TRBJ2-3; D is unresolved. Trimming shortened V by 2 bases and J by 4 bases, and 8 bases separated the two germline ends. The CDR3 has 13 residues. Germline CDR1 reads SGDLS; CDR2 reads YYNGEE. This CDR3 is CASSVHPADTQYF. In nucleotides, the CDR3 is TGTGCCAGCAGCGTCCACCCCGCAGATACGCAGTATTTT.

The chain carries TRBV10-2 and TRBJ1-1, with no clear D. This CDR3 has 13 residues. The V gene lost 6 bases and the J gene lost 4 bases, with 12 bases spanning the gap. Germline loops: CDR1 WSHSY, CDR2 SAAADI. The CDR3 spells CASRVGGGTEAFF. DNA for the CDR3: TGCGCCAGCAGGGTCGGCGGCGGCACTGAAGCTTTCTTT.

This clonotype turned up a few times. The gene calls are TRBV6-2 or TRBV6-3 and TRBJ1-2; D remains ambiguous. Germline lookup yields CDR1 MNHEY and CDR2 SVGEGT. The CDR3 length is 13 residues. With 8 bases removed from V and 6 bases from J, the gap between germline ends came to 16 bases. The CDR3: CASLRSDWDGYTF. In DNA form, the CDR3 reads TGTGCCAGCCTCAGGTCAGACTGGGATGGCTACACCTTC.

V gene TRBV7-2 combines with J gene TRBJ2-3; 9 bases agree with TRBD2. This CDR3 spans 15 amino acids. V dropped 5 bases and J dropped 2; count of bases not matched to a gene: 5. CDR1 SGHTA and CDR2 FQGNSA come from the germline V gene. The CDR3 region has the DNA TGTGCCAGCAGCCATAGCGGGGGAGCCACAGATACGCAGTATTTT. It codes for CASSHSGGATDTQYF. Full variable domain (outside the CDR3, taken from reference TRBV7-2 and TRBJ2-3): GAGVSQSPSNKVTEKGKDVELRCDPISGHTALYWYRQSLGQGLEFLIYFQGNSAPDKSGLPSDRFSAERTGGSVSTLTIQRTQQEDSAVYLCASSHSGGATDTQYFGPGTRLTVL.

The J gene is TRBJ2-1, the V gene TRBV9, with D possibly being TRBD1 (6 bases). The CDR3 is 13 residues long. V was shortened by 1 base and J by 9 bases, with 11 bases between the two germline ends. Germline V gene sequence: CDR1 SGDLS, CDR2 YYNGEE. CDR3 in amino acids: CASSVLGGAEQFF. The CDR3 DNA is TGTGCCAGCAGCGTACTTGGGGGCGCTGAGCAGTTCTTC.